This T cell receptor beta chain was profiled in a study of T cell responses to AZD1222 COVID-19 vaccine. Study findings and constraints: The study found vaccine-associated CD4 TCRs spanning spike, dominant at 160-218 and 743-854.

The CDR3 has 15 residues. Germline V gene data show CDR1 as MNHNS and CDR2 as SASEGT. V lost 2 bases and J 7 bases, leaving 15 bases between the germline ends. TCRdb keeps only in-frame clones here, not all; method: immunoSEQ multiplex PCR. The table records about 45,000 clones, around three quarters of them present only once. There are a few counts of this clone. Its cognate antigen is unknown. This receptor was obtained from an adult in good health. The rearrangement joins TRBV6-1 to TRBJ1-5, with D possibly being TRBD1 (5 bases). The material sequenced was peripheral blood, taken on day 0 of AZD1222 vaccination. CDR3 sequence: CASSENYRGHQPQHF. The CDR3 DNA follows: TGTGCCAGCAGTGAAAATTACCGGGGCCACCAGCCCCAGCATTTT.